In this sample, the clone carrying this TCR beta chain turned up a few times. Its specificity is not known. The source of the sample is a study of beta chain features in type 1 diabetes. General study findings and limits: Fewer junction insertions and more nucleotide deletions appeared in type 1 diabetes patients.

Sequencing targeted expressed TCRB transcripts, as all isolated RNA had been reverse transcribed. Profiling relied on immunoSEQ multiplex PCR, and the TCRdb table lists in-frame clones only, not all of them. This sample has about 350,000 clones, with 20% found just once. The ends were cut back, 8 bases at V and 1 base at J, with 17 bases in the middle. The CDR3 covers 14 residues. Looked up from germline, CDR1 is SQVTM and CDR2 is ANQGSEA. The receptor's source is a young woman in good health. Sequenced: naive CD4+ T cells from blood. The chain uses TRBV29-1 and TRBJ1-1, with D maybe TRBD1 (6 bases). This CDR3 is CSSRRDIENTEAFF. The CDR3 DNA sequence: TGCAGCTCCCGAAGGGACATTGAGAACACTGAAGCTTTCTTT.